Detailed here is one T cell receptor beta chain. Data came from immunoSEQ multiplex PCR; TCRdb stores just in-frame clones and leaves some out. The table includes about 110,000 clones, approximately 84% detected once. These data come from a study of control samples from healthy donors and cancer patients. Trimming took 9 bases from V and 2 from J; bases not matched to a gene: 4. CDR1 is KGHDR, CDR2 SFDVKD, per germline. The CDR3 sequence is 14 residues long. What was sequenced was blood. The chain recombines TRBV24-1 with TRBJ2-2; 8 nucleotides match TRBD1. This TCR was recovered from a man between 18 and 35 years old in good health. The DNA for the CDR3 is TGTGCCACCCAGGGGGCACATAACACCGGGGAGCTGTTTTTT. Protein: CATQGAHNTGELFF.